This TCR beta chain was recovered during a study of blood T cell repertoires in COVID-19. Participants came from roughly 24 US areas, aged about 18 to 89 years. Cohorts were based on clinical histories the participants reported. The repertoire was sequenced with immunoSEQ multiplex PCR; TCRdb's copy has only in-frame clones and lacks some. Of 300,000 to 500,000 clones listed, more than 75% were seen once; the top ten hold over 0.9%. The germline V and J ends were trimmed by 7 bases and 0 bases, with 15 bases remaining between them. This CDR3 is 15 amino acids long. The germline gives CDR1 SGHTA, CDR2 FQGNSA.

The chain combines TRBV7-2 with TRBJ1-2; the D is unclear. The origin of this receptor is a woman aged 25 to 39 with acute COVID-19. The sample consisted of PBMCs or T cells enriched from blood (not recorded which). Written as DNA, the CDR3 is TGTGCCAGCATCCTAGGAGGGAAGGCTAACTATGGCTACACCTTC. Protein product: CASILGGKANYGYTF.